The TCR beta chain described here comes from a study of neoadjuvant anti-PD-1 for oral cavity cancer. Whole-study context: Around day 43, patients without progression received a fourth nivolumab dose before surgery. Study-wide results and limits: Pretreatment Treg/Th17 ratio correlated inversely with post-treatment tumor clonality.

Six replicates per PBMC sample, mostly from 480 ng of genomic DNA. Produced via immunoSEQ multiplex PCR; TCRdb's table is partial and in-frame only. The table lists more than 10,000 clones, 67% of them singletons, with 2.5% to 3.5% in the top ten. This CDR3 is built from 13 residues. Germline V gives CDR1 GTSNPN, CDR2 SVGIG (reference sequence). V was shortened by 1 base and J by 3 bases, with 9 bases between the two germline ends. Specified time point: after neoadjuvant nivolumab, at surgical resection. Stage II-IVA oral cavity squamous cell carcinoma was new and untreated by systemic or radiation therapy. This clone came up once. Its antigen is currently unknown.

The rearrangement uses TRBV30 and TRBJ1-1; possible D gene TRBD1, 5 bases. This sequence originates from a person aged 35-79 years with oral cavity squamous cell carcinoma. Sequencing was performed on PBMCs, taken after nivolumab (anti-PD-1) treatment. CDR3 protein: CAWSGSGYTEAFF. The CDR3 DNA reads as TGTGCCTGGAGTGGGTCAGGGTACACTGAAGCTTTCTTT.